The sequence of this T cell receptor (beta chain) was determined in a study of blood T cell repertoires in COVID-19. Trimming shortened V by 0 bases and J by 1 base, and 10 bases separated the two germline ends. Germline-derived CDR1 and CDR2 are LNHNV and YYDKDF (reference sequence). CDR3 length: 16 amino acids. Profiling relied on immunoSEQ multiplex PCR, and the TCRdb table lists in-frame clones only, not all of them. The sample holds some 320,000 clones; around 90% are singletons and the top ten take 2.6%. This sequence originates from a man aged 55 to 70 who had recovered from COVID-19. Sequenced material: PBMCs or T cells enriched from blood (not recorded which). This chain joins TRBV15 and TRBJ1-5; possibly TRBD1 for D (5 bases). CDR3 DNA sequence: TGTGCCACCAGCAGAGAACCCCGACAGAGCAATCAGCCCCAGCATTTT. Amino acid sequence: CATSREPRQSNQPQHF.